The 22 T cell receptor beta chains reported below all come from one sample, sequenced in a study of blood T cell repertoires in COVID-19. Here immunoSEQ multiplex PCR was the method, and the copy in TCRdb shows in-frame clones only, minus some. The sample holds 360,000 or so clones, roughly nine tenths seen once. Sequencing was carried out using PBMCs or T cells enriched from blood (not recorded which). The receptors originated from a woman aged 25 to 39 who had recovered from COVID-19.

The chain uses TRBV13 and TRBJ2-3; tentative D call: TRBD1 (5 bases). CDR3 length: 15 residues. Trimming cost V 5 bases and J 0 bases, with 12 bases left between them. Germline V gene lookup returns CDR1 PRHDT and CDR2 FYEKMQ (reference sequence). CDR3 sequence reads: CASSPISGSTDTQYF. The CDR3 DNA reads TGTGCCAGCAGCCCAATTTCAGGGAGCACAGATACGCAGTATTTT. The full variable domain, its missing parts supplied by reference TRBV13 and TRBJ2-3, is AAGVIQSPRHLIKEKRETATLKCYPIPRHDTVYWYQQGPGQDPQFLISFYEKMQSDKGSIPDRFSAQQFSDYHSELNMSSLELGDSALYFCASSPISGSTDTQYFGPGTRLTVL.

The chain links TRBV10-3 to TRBJ2-7, with TRBD2 identical over 8 bases. This CDR3 region has 16 residues. From germline, CDR1 is ENHRY and CDR2 SYGVKD. V shed 0 bases and J 7 bases; nucleotides not matched to a gene: 11. The CDR3: CAISESDVREVHEQYF. CDR3 in DNA: TGTGCCATCAGTGAGTCTGATGTGCGGGAGGTCCATGAGCAGTACTTC.

J is TRBJ2-1 and V is TRBV3-1 (or the pseudogene TRBV3-2); 7 bases map to TRBD2. V shed 3 bases and J 3 bases; nucleotides not matched to a gene: 8. Per the germline V gene, CDR1 is LGHDT and CDR2 is YNNKEL (reference sequence). This CDR3 is built from 16 residues. This CDR3 reads CASSQAPSSGYNEQFF. The DNA of the CDR3 is TGTGCCAGCAGCCAGGCCCCTTCTAGCGGCTACAATGAGCAGTTCTTC.

This clone was observed once. Other DNA sequences of this sample code for an identical CDR3. The rearrangement uses TRBV15 and TRBJ1-4; D is perhaps TRBD1 (5 bases). V was clipped by 0 bases and J by 5 bases, with 7 bases between them. The germline gives CDR1 LNHNV, CDR2 YYDKDF (reference sequence). The CDR3 spans 14 residues. The CDR3 sequence: CATSRDRGNEKLFF. The CDR3 nucleotides read TGTGCCACCAGCAGAGATCGGGGGAATGAAAAACTGTTTTTT.

V is TRBV20-1 and J is TRBJ2-3; TRBD1 might be the D (5 bases). The CDR3 spans 11 residues. The V end lost 4 bases, the J end lost 5 bases, and 7 bases lay between the germline ends. Germline V gives CDR1 DFQATT, CDR2 SNEGSKA (reference sequence). The DNA of the CDR3 is TGCAGTGCTACCCAGGGAGATACGCAGTATTTT. Translating it yields CSATQGDTQYF.

The chain uses TRBV29-1 and TRBJ1-2; 7 bases are a match to TRBD1. The germline CDR1 and CDR2 sequences are SQVTM and ANQGSEA. This CDR3 contains 15 residues. This chain's CDR3 is CTSFGGDRADYGYTF. The DNA of the CDR3 is TGCACGTCATTCGGAGGGGACAGAGCCGACTATGGCTACACCTTC.

The chain combines TRBV27 with TRBJ1-5; 9 bases are a match to TRBD1. This CDR3 has 14 amino acids. Trimming at V came to 6 bases and at J to 4 bases, leaving 4 bases not matched to a gene. Germline lookup yields CDR1 MNHEY and CDR2 SMNVEV (reference sequence). For the CDR3, the DNA is TGTGCCAGCAGCCGGGACAGGGATAATCAGCCCCAGCATTTT. It codes for CASSRDRDNQPQHF.

The rearrangement joins TRBV12-3 or TRBV12-4 to TRBJ1-1, with no clear D. This CDR3 contains 11 residues. The ends were cut back, 6 bases at V and 5 bases at J, with 7 bases in the middle. CDR3 region: CASRRRTEAFF. DNA for the CDR3: TGTGCCAGCAGGAGGAGGACTGAAGCTTTCTTT.

This chain joins TRBV6-5 and TRBJ2-7, with D maybe TRBD2 (5 bases). The CDR3 extends over 14 amino acids. Germline V gene data show CDR1 as MNHEY and CDR2 as SVGAGI. V lost 8 bases to trimming and J lost 0 bases, with 14 bases between them. CDR3 nucleotides: TGTGCCAGCGAGGAGCGACTATACTCCTACGAGCAGTACTTC. The encoded protein is CASEERLYSYEQYF.

The CDR3 region is CASSRRGGTATGELFF. The CDR3 DNA sequence: TGTGCCAGCAGCCGCCGGGGCGGGACAGCCACCGGGGAGCTGTTTTTT. The V and J genes are TRBV7-6 and TRBJ2-2, with D perhaps matching TRBD1 (7 bases). This CDR3 spans 16 amino acids. With 5 bases removed from V and 4 bases from J, the gap between germline ends came to 17 bases. CDR1 SGHVS and CDR2 FNYEAQ come from the germline V gene. Full variable domain (missing parts from reference TRBV7-6 and TRBJ2-2): GAGVSQSPRYKVTKRGQDVALRCDPISGHVSLYWYRQALGQGPEFLTYFNYEAQQDKSGLPNDRFSAERPEGSISTLTIQRTEQRDSAMYRCASSRRGGTATGELFFGEGSRLTVL.

The chain links TRBV24-1 to TRBJ1-5; D not resolved. V was shortened by 4 bases and J by 7 bases, with 13 bases between the two germline ends. CDR1 and CDR2 (germline): KGHDR, SFDVKD. The CDR3 sequence is 14 residues long. The DNA for the CDR3 is TGTGCCACCAGTGACCCCGGCGTCGGGCAGCCCCAGCATTTT. The encoded protein is CATSDPGVGQPQHF.

This chain links TRBV2 with TRBJ2-3; TRBD2 agrees at 7 bases. This CDR3 is 16 amino acids long. The J segment lost 0 bases and the V segment lost 6 bases, leaving 9 bases of the junction unmatched. CDR1 and CDR2 from the germline V gene are SNHLY and FYNNEI. Written as DNA, the CDR3 is TGTGCCAGCAGACAAGGCGGGAGCTTGAGCACAGATACGCAGTATTTT. As protein: CASRQGGSLSTDTQYF.

A few counts support this clone. The rearrangement uses TRBV30 and TRBJ1-6; D is ambiguous. The ends were cut back, 4 bases at V and 8 bases at J, with 21 bases in the middle. The CDR3 has 16 residues. In germline, CDR1 is GTSNPN, CDR2 SVGIG (reference sequence). The CDR3 DNA reads TGTGCCTGGAATTTGGGGAGCTCCCCTAGGGATTCACCCCTCCACTTT. Its protein product is CAWNLGSSPRDSPLHF.

The rearrangement links TRBV6-2 or TRBV6-3 to TRBJ2-1; 14 bases map to TRBD2. Germline V gene sequence: CDR1 MNHEY, CDR2 SVGEGT. This CDR3 has 20 amino acids. The V segment lost 2 bases and the J segment 2 bases; nucleotides outside the gene matches: 11. CDR3 in DNA: TGTGCCAGCAGTTACAAGACTAGCGGGGGGGCCCGGTCGACCTACAATGAGCAGTTCTTC. Translation gives CASSYKTSGGARSTYNEQFF.

The chain couples TRBV18 to TRBJ1-2, with 9 bases identical to TRBD1. V lost 5 bases and J lost 7; bases outside the gene matches: 2. CDR1 and CDR2 from the germline V gene are KGHSH and LQKENI. The CDR3 is 12 residues long. The CDR3 loop reads CASSSGQGGYTF. Written as DNA, the CDR3 is TGTGCCAGCTCATCGGGACAGGGTGGCTACACCTTC.

This clone was seen just once. The CDR3 DNA sequence: TGCAGCGCCAAATCCACAGGGGTGGGCACTGAAGCTTTCTTT. Its translation is CSAKSTGVGTEAFF. J is TRBJ1-1 and V is TRBV29-1, with 7 bases aligning to TRBD1. The CDR3 runs to 14 residues. Germline trimming cut 7 bases from V and 4 bases from J; bases unmatched to any gene: 12. CDR1 and CDR2 from the germline V gene are SQVTM and ANQGSEA.

This chain connects TRBV27 to TRBJ2-2; TRBD2 matches 13 bases. In germline, CDR1 is MNHEY, CDR2 SMNVEV (reference sequence). Unmatched junction bases numbered 3, after V lost 5 bases and J lost 6 bases. The length of the CDR3 is 15 residues. DNA for the CDR3: TGTGCCAGCAGTACGGGACTAGCGGGACCCGGGGAGCTGTTTTTT. Translated: CASSTGLAGPGELFF.

The rearrangement joins TRBV7-2 to TRBJ2-1; 9 nucleotides line up with TRBD2. CDR1 is SGHTA, CDR2 FQGNSA, per germline. The CDR3 consists of 16 residues. J gave up 7 bases and V 1 base, and 8 bases lay outside the gene matches. The CDR3 coding sequence is TGTGCCAGCAGCTTAGATGCGGGGGGGCCGCGGAATGAGCAGTTCTTC. Its translation is CASSLDAGGPRNEQFF.

This clone has just one count. This chain connects TRBV6-5 to TRBJ1-1; D remains ambiguous. This CDR3 has 13 amino acids. From germline, CDR1 is MNHEY and CDR2 SVGAGI. Trimming removed 6 bases from V and 0 bases from J, with 8 bases in between. The CDR3: CASRRSVNTEAFF. The CDR3 DNA reads TGTGCCAGCAGGAGGTCGGTGAACACTGAAGCTTTCTTT.

The chain employs TRBV11-2 and TRBJ2-7; maybe TRBD1 (6 bases). The CDR3 covers 15 residues. Germline V CDR1 and CDR2: SGHAT, FQNNGV. V lost 5 bases and J lost 1, with 15 bases in between. The chain's CDR3 is CASSVRGGHSYEQYF. As DNA, the CDR3 is TGTGCCAGCAGCGTTAGAGGGGGACATTCCTACGAGCAGTACTTC.

CDR3: CASSYDRVGYTF. DNA of the CDR3: TGTGCCAGCAGTTATGACAGGGTTGGCTACACCTTC. This rearrangement joins TRBV5-6 to TRBJ1-2; 7 nucleotides line up with TRBD1. CDR3 length equals 12 residues. The J segment lost 7 bases and the V segment lost 5 bases, leaving 5 bases of the junction unmatched. Germline lookup yields CDR1 SGHDT and CDR2 YYEEEE.

V usage is TRBV19 and J usage is TRBJ1-3; tentative D call: TRBD1 (6 bases). Per the germline V gene, CDR1 is LNHDA and CDR2 is SQIVND (reference sequence). This CDR3 spans 16 amino acids. V was cut by 3 bases and J by 3 bases, with 15 bases left in between. The CDR3 DNA is TGTGCCAGTAGTATGTCGGGGGGCGGGTATGGAAACACCATATATTTT. Its translation: CASSMSGGGYGNTIYF.